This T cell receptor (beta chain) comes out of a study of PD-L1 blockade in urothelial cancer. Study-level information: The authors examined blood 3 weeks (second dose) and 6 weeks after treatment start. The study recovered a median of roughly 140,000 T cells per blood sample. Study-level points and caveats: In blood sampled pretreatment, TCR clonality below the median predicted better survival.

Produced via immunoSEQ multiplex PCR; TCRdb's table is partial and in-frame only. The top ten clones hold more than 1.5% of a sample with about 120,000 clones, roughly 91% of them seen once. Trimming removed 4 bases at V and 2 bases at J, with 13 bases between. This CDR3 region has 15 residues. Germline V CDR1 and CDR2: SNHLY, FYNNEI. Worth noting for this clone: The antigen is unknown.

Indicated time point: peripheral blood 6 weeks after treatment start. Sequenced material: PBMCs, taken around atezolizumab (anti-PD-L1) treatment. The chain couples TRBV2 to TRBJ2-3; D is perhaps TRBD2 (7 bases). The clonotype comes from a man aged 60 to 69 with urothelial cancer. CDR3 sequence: CASSGRGQDTDTQYF. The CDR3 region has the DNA TGTGCCAGCAGTGGGCGGGGGCAGGACACAGATACGCAGTATTTT.